This T cell receptor (beta chain) was identified in a study of beta chain features in type 1 diabetes. The study, taken as a whole, reports: Type 1 diabetes patients showed a moderate but significant shortening of TCRB CDR3s in all four CD4+ subsets.

The CDR3 is 15 amino acids. Trimming cost V 0 bases and J 1 base; bases outside gene matches: 0. CDR1 SGHRS and CDR2 YFSETQ come from the germline V gene. All of the isolated RNA was reverse transcribed, so expressed TCRB transcripts were sequenced. Some clones are missing from TCRdb's copy, which holds only in-frame ones; the method was immunoSEQ multiplex PCR. This sample has about 160,000 clones, with 7.5% to 8.5% found just once. In regard to this clone: The target antigen is unknown.

This rearrangement joins TRBV5-1 to TRBJ2-5, with 10 bases fitting TRBD2. This receptor was obtained from a man aged 18 to 35 with type 1 diabetes. The sequenced sample was central memory CD4+ T cells from blood. The CDR3 sequence is CASSLERGGQETQYF. The CDR3 coding sequence is TGCGCCAGCAGCTTGGAGCGGGGGGGCCAAGAGACCCAGTACTTC.